The rows below give T cell receptor beta chains drawn from one sample of a study of control samples from healthy donors and cancer patients. Generated by immunoSEQ multiplex PCR, the TCRdb table keeps only in-frame clones and is missing some. The profile shows about 92,000 clones, around 80% of them singletons. The sample was blood. The receptor source for this set is a woman aged 60 to 75 in good health. The CDR3 runs from the conserved cysteine through the conserved F or W. D genes are given only for firm matches. Clone size appears in some rows only: once, few, many, or a class for an expanded clone.

d_gene	v_gene	j_gene	abundance	CDR3aa	CDR3nt
NA	TRBV7-2	TRBJ2-5	once	CASSLAMRQETQYF	TGTGCCAGCAGCTTAGCAATGCGGCAAGAGACCCAGTACTTC
TRBD2	TRBV4-1	TRBJ2-1	NA	CASSQVSSGRDNEQFF	TGCGCCAGCAGCCAAGTATCCAGCGGGAGGGACAATGAGCAGTTCTTC
NA	TRBV11-2	TRBJ1-3	NA	CASSLTLGGGGNTIYF	TGTGCCAGCAGCCTAACACTCGGAGGAGGAGGAAACACCATATATTTT
NA	TRBV27	TRBJ1-1	NA	CASSKTLNTEAFF	TGTGCCAGCAGCAAGACACTGAACACTGAAGCTTTCTTT
NA	TRBV6-5	TRBJ2-7	NA	CASTNPGSYEQYF	TGTGCCAGCACCAACCCAGGGTCCTACGAGCAGTACTTC
NA	TRBV29-1	TRBJ2-5	NA	CSVDRSRGNQETQYF	TGCAGCGTTGATCGCTCCAGGGGAAATCAAGAGACCCAGTACTTC
NA	TRBV4-3	TRBJ2-7	NA	CASSQGFRAVTYEQYF	TGCGCCAGCAGCCAAGGGTTTCGGGCGGTAACCTACGAGCAGTACTTC
NA	TRBV4-1	TRBJ2-2	NA	CASSQVPYGQTGELFF	TGCGCCAGCAGCCAAGTGCCGTACGGCCAAACCGGGGAGCTGTTTTTT
NA	TRBV28	TRBJ1-5	NA	CASSLDNRVRLGSNQPQHF	TGTGCCAGCAGTTTAGACAACAGGGTGAGGCTAGGTAGCAATCAGCCCCAGCATTTT
NA	TRBV29-1	TRBJ2-2	NA	CSCTYTGELFF	TGCAGCTGCACTTACACCGGGGAGCTGTTTTTT
NA	TRBV25-1	TRBJ2-5	NA	CASSRGGRETQYF	TGTGCCAGCAGTAGGGGGGGTCGGGAGACCCAGTACTTC
NA	TRBV7-9	TRBJ2-3	few	CASSSRGPDTQYF	TGTGCCAGCAGCTCCCGGGGCCCAGATACGCAGTATTTT
NA	TRBV3-1/TRBV3-2	TRBJ1-6	NA	CASSFIHHNSPLHF	TGTGCCAGCAGCTTCATACATCATAATTCACCCCTCCACTTT
NA	TRBV28	TRBJ2-7	NA	CASSPDYEQYF	TGTGCCAGCAGTCCAGACTACGAGCAGTACTTC
NA	TRBV2	TRBJ1-6	NA	CASSPQFVLHF	TGTGCCAGCAGCCCCCAATTTGTCCTCCACTTT
TRBD1	TRBV5-4	TRBJ1-1	NA	CASSLKTGMNTEAFF	TGTGCCAGCAGCTTGAAGACAGGGATGAACACTGAAGCTTTCTTT
NA	TRBV10-2	TRBJ1-2	NA	CASSDPARNYGYTF	TGCGCCAGCAGTGACCCGGCAAGAAACTATGGCTACACCTTC
NA	TRBV21-1	TRBJ1-4	NA	CASGLDRELREKLFF	TGTGCCAGCGGCTTAGACCGTGAGCTACGCGAAAAACTGTTTTTT
TRBD2	TRBV9	TRBJ2-5	NA	CASSVGLAGYTTETQYF	TGTGCCAGCAGCGTAGGACTAGCGGGGTATACAACGGAGACCCAGTACTTC
TRBD1	TRBV11-2	TRBJ1-6	NA	CASSLQGAGSPLHF	TGTGCCAGCAGCTTACAGGGGGCTGGGTCACCCCTCCACTTT
NA	TRBV27	TRBJ2-1	NA	CASSFGGPYNEQFF	TGTGCCAGCAGTTTCGGGGGGCCCTACAATGAGCAGTTCTTC
NA	TRBV21-1	TRBJ2-1	NA	CASSKGVVGNEQFF	TGTGCCAGCAGCAAAGGGGTTGTGGGCAATGAGCAGTTCTTC
NA	TRBV20-1	TRBJ1-6	NA	CSASPQGLNNSPLHF	TGCAGTGCTAGTCCCCAGGGTCTTAATAATTCACCCCTCCACTTT
NA	TRBV15	TRBJ2-7	NA	CATSEILGPSAPEQYF	TGTGCCACCAGCGAGATATTGGGACCCTCGGCTCCCGAGCAGTACTTC
NA	TRBV6-2/TRBV6-3	TRBJ2-1	NA	CASSRDGGAEQFF	TGTGCCAGCAGTCGGGACGGAGGTGCTGAGCAGTTCTTC
NA	TRBV16	TRBJ1-3	NA	CASSQSDSLLFSGNTIYF	TGTGCCAGCAGCCAATCAGATAGTCTGCTTTTCTCTGGAAACACCATATATTTT
NA	TRBV6-4	TRBJ2-1	NA	CASRPSFGSEQFF	TGTGCCAGCAGGCCTTCGTTTGGTAGTGAGCAGTTCTTC
NA	TRBV9	TRBJ2-1	NA	CASSPITSNEQFF	TGTGCCAGCAGCCCAATAACTAGCAATGAGCAGTTCTTC
NA	TRBV2	TRBJ2-5	few	CASSDGGRETQYF	TGTGCCAGCAGTGACGGAGGGAGGGAGACCCAGTACTTC
NA	TRBV9	TRBJ1-2	NA	CASSVSDRFDGYTF	TGTGCCAGCAGCGTATCCGACAGGTTCGATGGCTACACCTTC
TRBD1	TRBV27	TRBJ1-4	NA	CASSLDRGNEKLFF	TGTGCCAGCAGTTTGGACAGGGGTAATGAAAAACTGTTTTTT
TRBD1	TRBV6-5	TRBJ1-5	NA	CASSSRQGGSAHF	TGTGCCAGCAGCTCACGACAGGGGGGTTCCGCGCATTTT
NA	TRBV7-9	TRBJ2-2	NA	CASSPGPGTNTGELFF	TGTGCCAGCAGCCCAGGTCCCGGGACAAACACCGGGGAGCTGTTTTTT
NA	TRBV28	TRBJ1-5	many	CASSLSLRGGSNQPQHF	TGTGCCAGCAGTTTAAGTCTACGGGGGGGAAGTAATCAGCCCCAGCATTTT
TRBD1	TRBV5-6	TRBJ1-5	few	CASSLADRGNQPQHF	TGTGCCAGCAGCTTGGCCGACAGGGGCAATCAGCCCCAGCATTTT
NA	TRBV28	TRBJ1-1	NA	CASIGGAGVTEAFF	TGTGCCAGCATTGGGGGGGCCGGGGTCACTGAAGCTTTCTTT
NA	TRBV28	TRBJ2-1	NA	CASSLAASKVYNEQFF	TGTGCCAGCAGTCTCGCAGCTAGTAAAGTGTACAATGAGCAGTTCTTC
TRBD2	TRBV2	TRBJ2-1	NA	CASSAWLAGNNEQFF	TGTGCCAGCAGTGCCTGGCTAGCGGGAAACAATGAGCAGTTCTTC
NA	TRBV5-4	TRBJ2-7	NA	CASGDGELAYEQYF	TGTGCCAGCGGGGACGGGGAGCTAGCCTACGAGCAGTACTTC
TRBD1	TRBV29-1	TRBJ2-2	NA	CSALGGLGELFF	TGCAGCGCACTAGGGGGCCTCGGGGAGCTGTTTTTT
NA	TRBV4-3	TRBJ2-7	NA	CASSQDLQAEYEQYF	TGCGCCAGCAGCCAAGATTTACAGGCTGAGTACGAGCAGTACTTC
NA	TRBV3-1/TRBV3-2	TRBJ1-1	NA	CASSQVTSAFF	TGTGCCAGCAGCCAAGTTACCAGTGCTTTCTTT
NA	TRBV7-9	TRBJ1-4	NA	CASSLGGASLTLFF	TGTGCCAGCAGCTTAGGGGGGGCCAGCCTAACACTGTTTTTT
TRBD2	TRBV7-9	TRBJ2-3	NA	CASSSGTSGGTDTQYF	TGTGCCAGCAGCTCTGGGACTAGCGGGGGCACAGATACGCAGTATTTT
NA	TRBV21-1	TRBJ1-1	NA	CASSPFGAFF	TGTGCCAGCAGCCCGTTCGGAGCTTTCTTT
TRBD1	TRBV4-3	TRBJ2-3	once	CASSQGKGQGGTDTQYF	TGCGCCAGCAGCCAGGGGAAAGGACAGGGTGGGACAGATACGCAGTATTTT
TRBD2	TRBV3-1/TRBV3-2	TRBJ2-1	NA	CASSPGTSGRGIAGNEQFF	TGTGCCAGCAGCCCGGGGACTAGCGGGAGGGGGATCGCGGGCAATGAGCAGTTCTTC
NA	TRBV29-1	TRBJ2-1	NA	CSVDRRAGMDEQFF	TGCAGCGTTGATAGGAGGGCCGGTATGGATGAGCAGTTCTTC
TRBD2	TRBV15	TRBJ2-4	NA	CATSLAGQAKNIQYF	TGTGCCACCAGCCTAGCGGGCCAAGCCAAAAACATTCAGTACTTC
TRBD2	TRBV6-6	TRBJ2-1	NA	CASSPQTSGAGGEQFF	TGTGCCAGCAGCCCCCAGACTAGCGGGGCTGGGGGTGAGCAGTTCTTC
TRBD1	TRBV3-1/TRBV3-2	TRBJ1-6	once	CASSHGQGNSPLHF	TGTGCCAGCAGCCACGGACAGGGGAATTCACCCCTCCACTTT
NA	TRBV9	TRBJ2-5	NA	CASSAGRVGQETQYF	TGTGCCAGCAGCGCAGGGAGAGTAGGACAAGAGACCCAGTACTTC
NA	TRBV5-1	TRBJ1-4	NA	CASSFDAATNEKLFF	TGCGCCAGCAGCTTTGACGCGGCAACTAATGAAAAACTGTTTTTT
NA	TRBV3-1/TRBV3-2	TRBJ2-7	NA	CASSQVGGAYEQYF	TGTGCCAGCAGCCAAGTTGGGGGCGCGTACGAGCAGTACTTC
NA	TRBV27	TRBJ1-5	NA	CASSLSGSLNQPQHF	TGTGCCAGCAGTTTATCTGGGTCCCTCAATCAGCCCCAGCATTTT
TRBD1	TRBV19	TRBJ1-5	NA	CASSSGQGQNQPQHF	TGTGCCAGTAGCAGCGGACAGGGCCAGAATCAGCCCCAGCATTTT
TRBD1	TRBV15	TRBJ2-4	NA	CATSMGQGVNIQYF	TGTGCCACCAGCATGGGACAGGGGGTCAACATTCAGTACTTC
NA	TRBV19	TRBJ2-7	NA	CASSEKSRQYF	TGTGCCAGTAGCGAAAAGAGTCGGCAGTACTTC
NA	TRBV6-2/TRBV6-3	TRBJ1-6	NA	CASSYSTSPLHF	TGTGCCAGCAGTTACTCGACTTCACCCCTCCACTTT
TRBD1	TRBV2	TRBJ2-2	NA	CASREGTVRTGELFF	TGTGCCAGCAGGGAAGGGACAGTTCGCACCGGGGAGCTGTTTTTT